This T cell receptor (beta chain) was identified during a study of blood T cell repertoires in COVID-19. Some clones are missing from TCRdb's copy, which holds only in-frame ones; the method was immunoSEQ multiplex PCR. The data contain 65,000 to 90,000 clones, about 82% of them singletons. This clone was recorded only once. Trimming removed 7 bases from V and 2 bases from J; junction bases left unmatched: 5. Per the germline V gene, CDR1 is LGHDT and CDR2 is YNNKEL (reference sequence). The CDR3 extends over 15 amino acids. The sequenced sample consisted of peripheral blood. This chain uses TRBV3-1 (or the pseudogene TRBV3-2) with TRBJ1-3; 10 bases fit TRBD1. The clonotype comes from a man aged 50 or older with active COVID-19. CDR3 nucleotide sequence: TGTGCCAGCAAAAGACAGGGGGCCCCTGGAAACACCATATATTTT. The encoded protein is CASKRQGAPGNTIYF.